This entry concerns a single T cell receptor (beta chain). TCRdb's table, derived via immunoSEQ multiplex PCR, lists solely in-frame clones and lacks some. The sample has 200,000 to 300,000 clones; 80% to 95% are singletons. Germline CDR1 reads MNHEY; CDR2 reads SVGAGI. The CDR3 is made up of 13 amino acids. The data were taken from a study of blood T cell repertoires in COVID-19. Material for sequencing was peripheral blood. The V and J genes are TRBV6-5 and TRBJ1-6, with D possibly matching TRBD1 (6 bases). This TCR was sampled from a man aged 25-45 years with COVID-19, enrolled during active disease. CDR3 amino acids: CGIGGSYNSPLHF. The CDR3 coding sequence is TGTGGGATAGGGGGCTCCTATAATTCACCCCTCCACTTT.